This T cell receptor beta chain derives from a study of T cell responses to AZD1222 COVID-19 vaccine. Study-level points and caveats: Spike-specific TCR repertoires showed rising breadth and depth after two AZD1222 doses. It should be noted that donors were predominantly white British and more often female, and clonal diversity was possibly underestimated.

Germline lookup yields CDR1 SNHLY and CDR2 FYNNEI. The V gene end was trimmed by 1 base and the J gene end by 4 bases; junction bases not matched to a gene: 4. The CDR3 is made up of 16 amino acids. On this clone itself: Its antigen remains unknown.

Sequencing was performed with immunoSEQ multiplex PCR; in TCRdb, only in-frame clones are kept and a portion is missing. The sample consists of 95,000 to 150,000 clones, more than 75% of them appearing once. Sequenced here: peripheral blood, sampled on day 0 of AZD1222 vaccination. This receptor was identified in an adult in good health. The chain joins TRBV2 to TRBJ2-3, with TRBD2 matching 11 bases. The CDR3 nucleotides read TGTGCCAGCAGTGAAGGGGCTAGCGGGAGGTCAGATACGCAGTATTTT. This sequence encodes CASSEGASGRSDTQYF.